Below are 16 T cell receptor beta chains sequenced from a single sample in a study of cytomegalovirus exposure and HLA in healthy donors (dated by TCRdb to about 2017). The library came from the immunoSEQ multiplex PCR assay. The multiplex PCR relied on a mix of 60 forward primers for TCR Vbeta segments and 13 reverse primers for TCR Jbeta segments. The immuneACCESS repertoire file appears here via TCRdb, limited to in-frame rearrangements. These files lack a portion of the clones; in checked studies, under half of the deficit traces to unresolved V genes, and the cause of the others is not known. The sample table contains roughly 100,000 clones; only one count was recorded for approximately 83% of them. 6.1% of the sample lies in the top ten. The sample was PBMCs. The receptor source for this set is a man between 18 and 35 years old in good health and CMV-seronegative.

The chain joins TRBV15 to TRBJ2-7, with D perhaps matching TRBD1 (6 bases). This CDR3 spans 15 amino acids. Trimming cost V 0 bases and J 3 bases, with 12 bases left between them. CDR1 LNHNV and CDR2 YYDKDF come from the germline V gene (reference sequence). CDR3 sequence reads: CATSRDLGRGYEQYF. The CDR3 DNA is TGTGCCACCAGCAGAGATCTGGGCAGGGGCTACGAGCAGTACTTC.

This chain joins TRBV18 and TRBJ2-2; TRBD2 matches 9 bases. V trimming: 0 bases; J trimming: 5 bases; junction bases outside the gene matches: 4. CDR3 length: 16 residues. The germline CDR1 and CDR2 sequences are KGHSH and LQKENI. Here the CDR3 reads CASSPPSLAGTGELFF. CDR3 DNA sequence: TGTGCCAGCTCACCACCAAGTCTAGCGGGGACCGGGGAGCTGTTTTTT.

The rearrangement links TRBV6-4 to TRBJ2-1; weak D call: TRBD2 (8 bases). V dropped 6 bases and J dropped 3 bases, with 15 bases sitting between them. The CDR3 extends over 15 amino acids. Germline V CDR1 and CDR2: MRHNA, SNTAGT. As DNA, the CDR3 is TGTGCCAGCAGCAGGGGGACTAGAAGCTACAATGAGCAGTTCTTC. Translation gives CASSRGTRSYNEQFF.

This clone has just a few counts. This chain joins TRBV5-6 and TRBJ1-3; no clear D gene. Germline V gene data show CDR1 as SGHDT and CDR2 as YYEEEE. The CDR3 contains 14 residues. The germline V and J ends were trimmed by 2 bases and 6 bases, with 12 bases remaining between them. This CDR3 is CASSFRGGKNTIYF. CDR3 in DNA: TGTGCCAGCAGCTTTCGGGGAGGGAAAAACACCATATATTTT.

CDR3 residues: CASSVSGSTEAFF. CDR3 nucleotides: TGTGCCAGCAGCGTAAGTGGGAGCACTGAAGCTTTCTTT. The chain combines TRBV9 with TRBJ1-1, with no clear D. The V end was cut by 1 base, the J end by 4 bases, with 8 bases between. CDR3 size: 13 residues. Germline-derived CDR1 and CDR2 are SGDLS and YYNGEE.

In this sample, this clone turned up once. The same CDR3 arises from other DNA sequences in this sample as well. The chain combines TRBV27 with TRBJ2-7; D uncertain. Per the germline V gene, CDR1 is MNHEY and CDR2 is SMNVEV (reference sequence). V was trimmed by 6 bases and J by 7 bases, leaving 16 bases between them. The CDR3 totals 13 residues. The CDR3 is CASSPSPEDEQYF. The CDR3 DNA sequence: TGTGCCAGCAGCCCCAGCCCCGAGGATGAGCAGTACTTC.

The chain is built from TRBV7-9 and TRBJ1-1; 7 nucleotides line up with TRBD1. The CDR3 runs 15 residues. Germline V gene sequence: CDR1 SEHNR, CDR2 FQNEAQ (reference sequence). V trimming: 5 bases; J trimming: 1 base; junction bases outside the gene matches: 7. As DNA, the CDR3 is TGTGCCAGCAGCCGAAGGACAGGAGAGAACACTGAAGCTTTCTTT. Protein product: CASSRRTGENTEAFF.

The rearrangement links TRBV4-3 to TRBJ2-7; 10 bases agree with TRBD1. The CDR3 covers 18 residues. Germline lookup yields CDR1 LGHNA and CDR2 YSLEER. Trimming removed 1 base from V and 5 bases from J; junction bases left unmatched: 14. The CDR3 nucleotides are TGCGCCAGCAGCCAAGCGTTGGGACCGGGACAGGGGACCCACGAGCAGTACTTC. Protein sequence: CASSQALGPGQGTHEQYF.

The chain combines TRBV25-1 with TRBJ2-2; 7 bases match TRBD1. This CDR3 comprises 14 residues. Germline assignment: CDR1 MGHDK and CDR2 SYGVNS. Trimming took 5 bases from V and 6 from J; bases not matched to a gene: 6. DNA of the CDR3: TGTGCCAGCAGTTCCAGGGGGTACGCCGGGGAGCTGTTTTTT. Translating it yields CASSSRGYAGELFF.

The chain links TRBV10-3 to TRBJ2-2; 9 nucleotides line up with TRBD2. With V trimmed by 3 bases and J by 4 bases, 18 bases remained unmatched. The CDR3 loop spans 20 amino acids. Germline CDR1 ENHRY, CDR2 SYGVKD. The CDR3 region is CAISDGTPFSGSKGTGELFF. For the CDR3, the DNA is TGTGCCATCAGTGACGGGACACCCTTTAGCGGGAGTAAAGGCACCGGGGAGCTGTTTTTT.

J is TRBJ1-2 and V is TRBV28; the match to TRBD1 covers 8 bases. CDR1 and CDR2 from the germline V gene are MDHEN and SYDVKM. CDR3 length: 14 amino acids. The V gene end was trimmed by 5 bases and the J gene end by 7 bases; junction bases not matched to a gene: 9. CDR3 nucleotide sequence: TGTGCCAGCAGTACCGACAGGGGTTCGGGTGGCTACACCTTC. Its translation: CASSTDRGSGGYTF.

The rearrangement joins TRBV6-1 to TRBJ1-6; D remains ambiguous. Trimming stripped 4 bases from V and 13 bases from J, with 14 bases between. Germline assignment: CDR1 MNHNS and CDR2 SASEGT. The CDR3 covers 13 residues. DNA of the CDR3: TGTGCCAGCAGTGGCGAGCTTTTTGCGCCCCTCCACTTT. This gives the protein CASSGELFAPLHF.

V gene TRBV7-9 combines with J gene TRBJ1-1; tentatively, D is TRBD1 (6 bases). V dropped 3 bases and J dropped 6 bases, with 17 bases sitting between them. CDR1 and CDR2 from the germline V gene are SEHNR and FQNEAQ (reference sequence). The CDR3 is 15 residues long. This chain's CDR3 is CASSFQQGSAPEAFF. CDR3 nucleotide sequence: TGTGCCAGCAGCTTTCAACAGGGTAGTGCCCCTGAAGCTTTCTTT.

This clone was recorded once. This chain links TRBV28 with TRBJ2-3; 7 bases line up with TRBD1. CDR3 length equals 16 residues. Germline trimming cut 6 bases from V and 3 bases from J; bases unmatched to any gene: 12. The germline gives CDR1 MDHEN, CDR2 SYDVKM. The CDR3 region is CASRTGKLGETDTQYF. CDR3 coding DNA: TGTGCCAGCAGGACAGGGAAATTGGGGGAAACAGATACGCAGTATTTT.

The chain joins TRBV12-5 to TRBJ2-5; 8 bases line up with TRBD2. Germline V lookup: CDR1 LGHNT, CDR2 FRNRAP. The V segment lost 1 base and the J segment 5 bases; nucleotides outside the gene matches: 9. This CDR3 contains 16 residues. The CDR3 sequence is CASGLEPAGVVETQYF. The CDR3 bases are TGTGCTAGTGGTTTGGAACCAGCGGGAGTGGTGGAGACCCAGTACTTC.

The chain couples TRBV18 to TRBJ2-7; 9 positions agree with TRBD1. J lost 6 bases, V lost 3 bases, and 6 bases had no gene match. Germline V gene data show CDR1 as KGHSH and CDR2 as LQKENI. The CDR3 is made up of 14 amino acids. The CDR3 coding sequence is TGTGCCAGCTCACCCGAGGGACAGGGCGGCGAGCAGTACTTC. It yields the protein CASSPEGQGGEQYF.